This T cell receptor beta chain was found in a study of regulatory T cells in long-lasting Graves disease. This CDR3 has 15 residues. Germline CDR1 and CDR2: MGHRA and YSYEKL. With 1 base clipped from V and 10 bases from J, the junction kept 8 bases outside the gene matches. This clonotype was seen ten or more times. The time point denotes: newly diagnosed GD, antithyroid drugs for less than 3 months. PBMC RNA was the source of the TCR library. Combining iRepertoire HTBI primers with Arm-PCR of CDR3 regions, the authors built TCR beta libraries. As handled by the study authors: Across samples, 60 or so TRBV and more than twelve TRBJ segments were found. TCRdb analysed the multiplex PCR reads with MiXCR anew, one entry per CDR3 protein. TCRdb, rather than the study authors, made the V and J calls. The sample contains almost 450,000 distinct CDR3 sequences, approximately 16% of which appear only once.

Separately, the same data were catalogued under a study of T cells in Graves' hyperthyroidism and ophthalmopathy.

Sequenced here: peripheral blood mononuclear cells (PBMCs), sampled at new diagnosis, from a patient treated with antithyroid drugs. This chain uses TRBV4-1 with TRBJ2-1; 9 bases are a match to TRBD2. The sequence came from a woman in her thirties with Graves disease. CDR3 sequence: CASSQVRASGKEQFF. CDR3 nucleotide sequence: TGCGCCAGCAGCCAAGTCCGGGCTAGCGGGAAGGAGCAGTTCTTC.